One T cell receptor beta chain is described in this entry. The antigen is undetermined. The sample's time point: cycle 4 day 1 (C4D1), after around six weeks of nivolumab. All trial patients relapsed after autologous stem cell transplantation. The data derive from a study of PD-1 blockade in classical Hodgkin lymphoma. Overall study findings and caveats: Possibly reflecting disease activity or prior therapy, repertoire differences have causes that remain undefined.

Sequencing used immunoSEQ multiplex PCR; TCRdb keeps in-frame clones, though not all of them. The profile shows about 50,000 clones, around 76% of them singletons. Trimming removed 5 bases from V and 6 bases from J; junction bases left unmatched: 12. The germline V gene encodes CDR1 SGHVS and CDR2 FQNEAQ. The length of the CDR3 is 16 residues. This specimen was peripheral blood mononuclear cells (PBMCs), taken before the fourth cycle of nivolumab. The sequence was collected from a human donor with classical Hodgkin lymphoma. The chain recombines TRBV7-8 with TRBJ2-1; the match to TRBD1 covers 8 bases. The CDR3 region has the DNA TGTGCCAGCAGCACTTCTCGGGACAGGTCTTTCAATGAGCAGTTCTTC. The encoded protein is CASSTSRDRSFNEQFF.